One and the same sample provided the 3 T cell receptor beta chains below, sequenced in a study of T cells after posttransplantation cyclophosphamide. Assay used: immunoSEQ multiplex PCR; TCRdb lists only in-frame clones, some missing. This sample has roughly 17,000 clones, with around 85% found just once. Sampled 1 year posttransplant, controls received myeloablative marrow transplants, methotrexate and a calcineurin inhibitor. The sample in question was PBMCs, obtained after allogeneic stem cell transplant with calcineurin inhibitor and methotrexate. These receptors came from a young adult female patient who received an allogeneic stem cell transplant from an unrelated donor, was CMV-positive, and had acute and chronic GVHD. Some T cells may arise from the graft donor.

In this sample, this clone turned up once. V usage is TRBV6-5 and J usage is TRBJ1-1; no reliable D call. This CDR3 is built from 12 residues. Trimming took off 5 bases at V and 9 bases at J, with 13 bases between the two ends. The germline V gene encodes CDR1 MNHEY and CDR2 SVGAGI. CDR3 loop: CASSGGLGKAFF. The CDR3, as DNA: TGTGCCAGCAGTGGCGGTCTAGGAAAAGCTTTCTTT.

The V gene is TRBV11-2, the J gene TRBJ2-7, with 7 bases that match TRBD1. After removal of 8 bases from V and 3 bases from J, the junction contained 10 bases not matched to a gene. The CDR3 has 14 amino acids. Per the germline V gene, CDR1 is SGHAT and CDR2 is FQNNGV. The CDR3 bases are TGTGCCAGCCGAACAGACAGGGTAGGCTACGAGCAGTACTTC. This translates into CASRTDRVGYEQYF.

The CDR3 DNA is TGTGCCAGCAGCCAAGATTTAGCGGGAGGCTCAGCTAGCTCCTACGAGCAGTACTTC. It yields the protein CASSQDLAGGSASSYEQYF. This chain uses TRBV4-2 with TRBJ2-7, with 10 positions matching TRBD2. After removal of 0 bases from V and 0 bases from J, the junction contained 11 bases not matched to a gene. The CDR3 is 19 amino acids. CDR1 LGHNA and CDR2 YNFKEQ come from the germline V gene.